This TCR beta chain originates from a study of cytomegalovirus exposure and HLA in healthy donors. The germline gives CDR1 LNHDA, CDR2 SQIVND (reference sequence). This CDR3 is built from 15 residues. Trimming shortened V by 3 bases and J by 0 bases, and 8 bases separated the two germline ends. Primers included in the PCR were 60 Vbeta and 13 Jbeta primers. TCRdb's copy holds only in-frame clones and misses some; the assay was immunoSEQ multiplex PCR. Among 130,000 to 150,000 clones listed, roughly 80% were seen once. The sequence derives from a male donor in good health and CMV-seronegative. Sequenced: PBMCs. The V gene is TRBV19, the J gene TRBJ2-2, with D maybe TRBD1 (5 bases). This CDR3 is CASSIRQTNTGELFF. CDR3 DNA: TGTGCCAGTAGTATCAGACAGACGAACACCGGGGAGCTGTTTTTT.